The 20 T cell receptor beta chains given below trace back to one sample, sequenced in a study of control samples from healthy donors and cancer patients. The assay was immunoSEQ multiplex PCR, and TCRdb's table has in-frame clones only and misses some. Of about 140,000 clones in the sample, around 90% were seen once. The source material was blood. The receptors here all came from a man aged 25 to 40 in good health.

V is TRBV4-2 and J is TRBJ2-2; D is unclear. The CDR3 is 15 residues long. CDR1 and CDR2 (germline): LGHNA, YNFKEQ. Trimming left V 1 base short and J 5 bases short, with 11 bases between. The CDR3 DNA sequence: TGTGCCAGCAGCCAAGTGCGATGGGAAACCGGGGAGCTGTTTTTT. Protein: CASSQVRWETGELFF.

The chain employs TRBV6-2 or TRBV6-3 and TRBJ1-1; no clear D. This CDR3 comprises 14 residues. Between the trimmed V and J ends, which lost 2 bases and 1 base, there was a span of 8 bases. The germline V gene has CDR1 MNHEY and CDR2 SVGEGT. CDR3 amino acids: CASSYKVENTEAFF. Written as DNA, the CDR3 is TGTGCCAGCAGTTACAAAGTGGAGAACACTGAAGCTTTCTTT.

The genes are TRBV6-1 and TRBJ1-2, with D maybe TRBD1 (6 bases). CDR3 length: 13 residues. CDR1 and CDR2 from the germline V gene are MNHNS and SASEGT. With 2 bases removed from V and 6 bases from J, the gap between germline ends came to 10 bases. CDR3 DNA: TGTGCCAGCAGTGAACTACAGGGCCATGGCTACACCTTC. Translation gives CASSELQGHGYTF.

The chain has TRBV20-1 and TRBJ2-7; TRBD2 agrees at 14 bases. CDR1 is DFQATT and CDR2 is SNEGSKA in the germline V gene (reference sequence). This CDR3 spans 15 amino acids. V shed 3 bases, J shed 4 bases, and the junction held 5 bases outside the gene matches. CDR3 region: CSASRGLAGGYEQYF. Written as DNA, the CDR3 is TGCAGTGCTAGTAGAGGACTAGCGGGAGGTTACGAGCAGTACTTC.

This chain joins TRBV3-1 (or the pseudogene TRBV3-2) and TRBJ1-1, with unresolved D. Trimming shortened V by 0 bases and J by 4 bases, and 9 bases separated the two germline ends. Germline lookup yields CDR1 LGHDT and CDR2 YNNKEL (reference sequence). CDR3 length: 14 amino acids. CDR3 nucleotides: TGTGCCAGCAGCCAAGACAGTTTTACCACTGAAGCTTTCTTT. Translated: CASSQDSFTTEAFF.

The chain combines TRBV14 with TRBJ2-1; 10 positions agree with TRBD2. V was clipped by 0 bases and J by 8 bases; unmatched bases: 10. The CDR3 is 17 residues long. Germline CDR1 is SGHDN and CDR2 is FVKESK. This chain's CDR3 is CASSQEVSAGGYYEQFF. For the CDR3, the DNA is TGTGCCAGCAGCCAAGAAGTTTCAGCGGGAGGGTATTATGAGCAGTTCTTC.

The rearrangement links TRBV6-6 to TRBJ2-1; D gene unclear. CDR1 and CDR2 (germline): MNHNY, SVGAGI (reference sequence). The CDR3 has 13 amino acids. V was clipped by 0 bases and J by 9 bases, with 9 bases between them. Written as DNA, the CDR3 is TGTGCCAGCAGTTACTCGACCGTCGGTGAGCAGTTCTTC. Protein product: CASSYSTVGEQFF.

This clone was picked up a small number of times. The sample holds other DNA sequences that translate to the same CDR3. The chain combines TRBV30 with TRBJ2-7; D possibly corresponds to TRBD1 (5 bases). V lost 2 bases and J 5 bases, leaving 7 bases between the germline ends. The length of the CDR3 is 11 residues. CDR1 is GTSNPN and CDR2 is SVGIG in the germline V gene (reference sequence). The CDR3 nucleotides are TGTGCCTGGAGTATAGGGGACGAGCAGTACTTC. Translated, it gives CAWSIGDEQYF.

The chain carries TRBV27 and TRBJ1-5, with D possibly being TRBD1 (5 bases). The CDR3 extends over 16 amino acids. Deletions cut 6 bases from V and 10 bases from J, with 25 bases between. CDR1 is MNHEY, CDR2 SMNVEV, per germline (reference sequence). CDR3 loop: CASSIRGHKKRVPQHF. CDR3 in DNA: TGTGCCAGCAGCATCCGGGGCCACAAAAAGAGGGTTCCCCAGCATTTT.

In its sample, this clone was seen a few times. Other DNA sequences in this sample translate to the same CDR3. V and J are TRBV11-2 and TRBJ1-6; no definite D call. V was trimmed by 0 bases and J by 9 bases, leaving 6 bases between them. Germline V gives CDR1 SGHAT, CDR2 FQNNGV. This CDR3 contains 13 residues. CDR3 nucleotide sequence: TGTGCCAGCAGCTTAGACGTGGGTTCACCCCTCCACTTT. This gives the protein CASSLDVGSPLHF. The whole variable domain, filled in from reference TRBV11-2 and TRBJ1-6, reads EAGVAQSPRYKIIEKRQSVAFWCNPISGHATLYWYQQILGQGPKLLIQFQNNGVVDDSQLPKDRFSAERLKGVDSTLKIQPAKLEDSAVYLCASSLDVGSPLHFGNGTRLTVT.

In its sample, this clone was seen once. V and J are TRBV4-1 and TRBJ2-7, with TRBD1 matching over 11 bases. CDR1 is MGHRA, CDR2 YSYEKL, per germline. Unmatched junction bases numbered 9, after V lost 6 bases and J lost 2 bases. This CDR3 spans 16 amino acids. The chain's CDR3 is CASRGSPGQGAYEQYF. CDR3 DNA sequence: TGCGCCAGCAGGGGTTCACCGGGACAGGGGGCCTACGAGCAGTACTTC.

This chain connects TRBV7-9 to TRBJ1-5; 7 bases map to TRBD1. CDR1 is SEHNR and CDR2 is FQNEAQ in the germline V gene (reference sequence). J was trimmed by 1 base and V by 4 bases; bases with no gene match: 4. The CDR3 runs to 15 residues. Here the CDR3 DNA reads TGTGCCAGCAGCTCAGGGGGTGACAGCAATCAGCCCCAGCATTTT. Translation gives CASSSGGDSNQPQHF.

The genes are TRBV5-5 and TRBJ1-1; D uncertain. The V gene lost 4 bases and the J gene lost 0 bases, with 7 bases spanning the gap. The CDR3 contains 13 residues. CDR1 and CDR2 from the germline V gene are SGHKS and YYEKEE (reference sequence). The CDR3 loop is CASSGGMNTEAFF. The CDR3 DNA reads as TGTGCCAGCAGCGGTGGAATGAACACTGAAGCTTTCTTT.

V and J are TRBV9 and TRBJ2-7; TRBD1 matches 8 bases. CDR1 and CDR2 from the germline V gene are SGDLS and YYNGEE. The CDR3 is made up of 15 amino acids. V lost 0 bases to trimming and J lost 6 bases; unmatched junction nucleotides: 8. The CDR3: CASSVGTGTDFEQYF. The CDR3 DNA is TGTGCCAGCAGCGTAGGGACAGGGACCGATTTCGAGCAGTACTTC.

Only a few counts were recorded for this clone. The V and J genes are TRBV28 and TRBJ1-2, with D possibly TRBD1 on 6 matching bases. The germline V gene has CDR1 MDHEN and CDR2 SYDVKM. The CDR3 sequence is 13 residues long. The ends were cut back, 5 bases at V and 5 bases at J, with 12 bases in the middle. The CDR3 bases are TGTGCCAGCAGTCCGCAGGGGCTTTATGGCTACACCTTC. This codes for CASSPQGLYGYTF.

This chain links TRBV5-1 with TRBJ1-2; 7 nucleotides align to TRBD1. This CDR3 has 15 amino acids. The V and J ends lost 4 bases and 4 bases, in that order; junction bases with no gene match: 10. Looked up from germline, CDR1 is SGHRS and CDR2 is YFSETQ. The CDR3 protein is CASSPGTVSSYGYTF. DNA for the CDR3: TGCGCCAGCAGCCCTGGGACAGTAAGTAGCTATGGCTACACCTTC. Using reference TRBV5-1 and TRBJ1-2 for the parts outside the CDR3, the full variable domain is KAGVTQTPRYLIKTRGQQVTLSCSPISGHRSVSWYQQTPGQGLQFLFEYFSETQRNKGNFPGRFSGRQFSNSRSEMNVSTLELGDSALYLCASSPGTVSSYGYTFGSGTRLTVV.

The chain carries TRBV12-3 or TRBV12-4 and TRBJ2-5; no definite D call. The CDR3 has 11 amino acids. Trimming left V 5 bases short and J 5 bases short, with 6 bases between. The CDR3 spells CASSITETQYF. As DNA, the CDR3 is TGTGCCAGCAGTATCACCGAGACCCAGTACTTC.

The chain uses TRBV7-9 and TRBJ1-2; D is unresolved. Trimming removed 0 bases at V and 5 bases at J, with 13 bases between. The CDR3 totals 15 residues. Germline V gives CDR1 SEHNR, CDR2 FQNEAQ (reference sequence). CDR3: CASSLALGETYGYTF. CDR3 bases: TGTGCCAGCAGCTTAGCGCTGGGAGAAACTTATGGCTACACCTTC.

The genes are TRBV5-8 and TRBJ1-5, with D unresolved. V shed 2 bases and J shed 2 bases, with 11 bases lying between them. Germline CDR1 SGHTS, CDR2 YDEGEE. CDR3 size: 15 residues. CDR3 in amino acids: CASSFSPVGNQPQHF. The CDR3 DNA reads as TGTGCCAGCAGCTTTTCTCCCGTGGGCAATCAGCCCCAGCATTTT.

CDR3 nucleotide sequence: TGTGCCAGCATTTCCTTGGTGGGCACTGAAGCTTTCTTT. Its translation is CASISLVGTEAFF. V gene TRBV11-2 combines with J gene TRBJ1-1; D remains ambiguous. Deletions cut 7 bases from V and 4 bases from J, with 13 bases between. Germline-derived CDR1 and CDR2 are SGHAT and FQNNGV. The CDR3 is made up of 13 amino acids.